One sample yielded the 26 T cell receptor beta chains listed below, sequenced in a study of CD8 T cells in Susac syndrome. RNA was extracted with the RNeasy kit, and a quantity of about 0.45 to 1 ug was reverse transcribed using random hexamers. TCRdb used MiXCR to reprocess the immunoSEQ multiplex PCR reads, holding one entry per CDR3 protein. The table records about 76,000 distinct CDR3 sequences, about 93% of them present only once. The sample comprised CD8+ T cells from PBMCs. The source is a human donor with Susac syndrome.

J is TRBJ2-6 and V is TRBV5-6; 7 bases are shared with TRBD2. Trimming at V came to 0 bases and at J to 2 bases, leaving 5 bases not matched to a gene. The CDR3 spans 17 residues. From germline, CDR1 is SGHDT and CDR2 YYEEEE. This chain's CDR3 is CASSLAQGGTGANVLTF. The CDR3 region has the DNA TGTGCCAGCAGCTTGGCCCAGGGAGGGACTGGGGCCAACGTCCTGACTTTC.

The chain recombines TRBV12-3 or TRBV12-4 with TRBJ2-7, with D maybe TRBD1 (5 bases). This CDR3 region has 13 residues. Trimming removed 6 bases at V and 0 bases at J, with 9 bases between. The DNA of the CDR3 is TGTGCCAGCAGCAATCAGGGCTCCTACGAGCAGTACTTC. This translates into CASSNQGSYEQYF.

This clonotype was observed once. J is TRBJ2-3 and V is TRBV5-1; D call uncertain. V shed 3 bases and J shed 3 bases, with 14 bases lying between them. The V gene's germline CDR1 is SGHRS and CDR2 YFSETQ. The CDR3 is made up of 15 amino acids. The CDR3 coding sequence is TGCGCCAGCAGCTCCCTAGGGTACCTGACAGATACGCAGTATTTT. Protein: CASSSLGYLTDTQYF.

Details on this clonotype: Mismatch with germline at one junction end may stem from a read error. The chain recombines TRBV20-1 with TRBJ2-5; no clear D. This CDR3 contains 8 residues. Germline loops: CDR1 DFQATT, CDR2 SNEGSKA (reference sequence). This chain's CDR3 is CSASSLDF. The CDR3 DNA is TGCAGTGCTAGTAGTCTCGACTTC.

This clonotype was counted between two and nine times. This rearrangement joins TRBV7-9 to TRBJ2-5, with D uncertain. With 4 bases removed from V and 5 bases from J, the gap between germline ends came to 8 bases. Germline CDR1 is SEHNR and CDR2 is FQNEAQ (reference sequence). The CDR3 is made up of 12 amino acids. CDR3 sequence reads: CASSSPGETQYF. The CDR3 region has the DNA TGTGCCAGCAGCTCCCCCGGCGAGACCCAGTACTTC.

DNA of the CDR3: TGTGCCAGCAGCTCCGGGACTCGCTACGAGCAGTACTTC. It translates to CASSSGTRYEQYF. The chain has TRBV7-9 and TRBJ2-7; a weak D match, TRBD2 (6 bases). The germline gives CDR1 SEHNR, CDR2 FQNEAQ (reference sequence). This CDR3 contains 13 residues. V was pared by 4 bases and J by 3 bases, with 10 bases between.

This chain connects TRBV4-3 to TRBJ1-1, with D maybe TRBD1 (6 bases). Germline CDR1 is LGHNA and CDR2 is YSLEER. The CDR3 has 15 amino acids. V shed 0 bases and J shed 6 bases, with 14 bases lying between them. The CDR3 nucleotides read TGCGCCAGCAGCCAAGAATACGCGGGGGCAGCTGAAGCTTTCTTT. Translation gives CASSQEYAGAAEAFF.

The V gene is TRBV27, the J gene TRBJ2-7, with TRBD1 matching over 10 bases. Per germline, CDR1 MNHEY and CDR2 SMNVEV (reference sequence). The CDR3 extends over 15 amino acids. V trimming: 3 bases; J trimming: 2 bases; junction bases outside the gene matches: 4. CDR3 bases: TGTGCCAGCAGTTTGGACAGGGGGTCCACCTACGAGCAGTACTTC. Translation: CASSLDRGSTYEQYF.

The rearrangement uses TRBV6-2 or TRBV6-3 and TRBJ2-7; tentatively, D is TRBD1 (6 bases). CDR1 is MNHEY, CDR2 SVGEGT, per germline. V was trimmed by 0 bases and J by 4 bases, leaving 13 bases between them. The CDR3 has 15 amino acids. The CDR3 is CASSYSRDKSYEQYF. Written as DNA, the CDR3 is TGTGCCAGCAGTTACTCCCGGGACAAATCTTACGAGCAGTACTTC.

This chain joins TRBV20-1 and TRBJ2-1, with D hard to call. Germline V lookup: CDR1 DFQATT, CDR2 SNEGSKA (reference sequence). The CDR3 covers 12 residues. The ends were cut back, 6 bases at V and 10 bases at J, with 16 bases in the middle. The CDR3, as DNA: TGCAGTGCCAGGAGAGTGGGCTGGGAGCAGTTCTTC. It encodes CSARRVGWEQFF.

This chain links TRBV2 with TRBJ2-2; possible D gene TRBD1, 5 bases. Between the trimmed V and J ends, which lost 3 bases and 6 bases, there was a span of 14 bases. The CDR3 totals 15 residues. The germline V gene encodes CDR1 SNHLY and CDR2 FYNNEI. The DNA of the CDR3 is TGTGCCAGCAGTGACTTGTCGGGCAGGGCCGGGGAGCTGTTTTTT. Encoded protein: CASSDLSGRAGELFF.

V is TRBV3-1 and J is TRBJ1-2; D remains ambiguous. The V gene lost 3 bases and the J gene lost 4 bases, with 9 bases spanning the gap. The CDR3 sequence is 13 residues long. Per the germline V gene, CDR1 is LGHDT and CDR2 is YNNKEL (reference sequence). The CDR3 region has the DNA TGTGCCAGCAGCCATGGAGTTAGCTATGGCTACACCTTC. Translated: CASSHGVSYGYTF. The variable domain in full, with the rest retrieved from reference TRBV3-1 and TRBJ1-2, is DTAVSQTPKYLVTQMGNDKSIKCEQNLGHDTMYWYKQDSKKFLKIMFSYNNKELIINETVPNRFSPKSPDKAHLNLHINSLELGDSAVYFCASSHGVSYGYTFGSGTRLTVV.

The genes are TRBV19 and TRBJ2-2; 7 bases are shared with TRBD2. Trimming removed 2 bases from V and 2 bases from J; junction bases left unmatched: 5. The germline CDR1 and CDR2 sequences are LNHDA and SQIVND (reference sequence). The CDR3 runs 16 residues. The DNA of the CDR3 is TGTGCCAGTAGTATACGGAGCGGGACCAACACCGGGGAGCTGTTTTTT. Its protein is CASSIRSGTNTGELFF. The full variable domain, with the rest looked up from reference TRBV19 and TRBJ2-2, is DGGITQSPKYLFRKEGQNVTLSCEQNLNHDAMYWYRQDPGQGLRLIYYSQIVNDFQKGDIAEGYSVSREKKESFPLTVTSAQKNPTAFYLCASSIRSGTNTGELFFGEGSRLTVL.

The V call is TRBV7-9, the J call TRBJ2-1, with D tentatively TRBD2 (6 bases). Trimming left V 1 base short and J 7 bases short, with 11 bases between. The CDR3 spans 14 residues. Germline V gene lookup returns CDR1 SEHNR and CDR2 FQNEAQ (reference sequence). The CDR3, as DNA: TGTGCCAGCAGCTTAGGGGCGGGGAGTAATGAGCAGTTCTTC. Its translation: CASSLGAGSNEQFF.

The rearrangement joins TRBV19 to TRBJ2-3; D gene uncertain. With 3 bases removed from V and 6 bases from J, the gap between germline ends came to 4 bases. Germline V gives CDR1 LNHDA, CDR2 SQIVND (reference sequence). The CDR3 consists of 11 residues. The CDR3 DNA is TGTGCCAGTAGTATTTCCGATACGCAGTATTTT. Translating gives CASSISDTQYF. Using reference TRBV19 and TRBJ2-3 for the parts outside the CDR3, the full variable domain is DGGITQSPKYLFRKEGQNVTLSCEQNLNHDAMYWYRQDPGQGLRLIYYSQIVNDFQKGDIAEGYSVSREKKESFPLTVTSAQKNPTAFYLCASSISDTQYFGPGTRLTVL.

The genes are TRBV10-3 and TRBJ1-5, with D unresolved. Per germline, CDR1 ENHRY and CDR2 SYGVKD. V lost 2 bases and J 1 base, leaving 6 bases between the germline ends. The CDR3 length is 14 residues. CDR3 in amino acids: CAISEASSNQPQHF. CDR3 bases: TGTGCCATCAGTGAGGCATCAAGCAATCAGCCCCAGCATTTT.

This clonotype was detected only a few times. The CDR3 spells CASSRGGYEQYF. DNA of the CDR3: TGTGCCAGCAGTAGAGGGGGCTACGAGCAGTACTTC. The gene calls are TRBV2 and TRBJ2-7; D might be TRBD1 (6 bases). Germline CDR1 and CDR2: SNHLY and FYNNEI. The CDR3 is 12 residues long. V lost 5 bases to trimming and J lost 3 bases, with 8 bases between them.

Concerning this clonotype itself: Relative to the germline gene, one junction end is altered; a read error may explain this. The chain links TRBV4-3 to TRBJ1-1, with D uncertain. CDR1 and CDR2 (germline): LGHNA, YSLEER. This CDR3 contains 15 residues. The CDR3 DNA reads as TGCGCCAGCAGCCAAGATTTAGGGATGAACACTGAAGCTTCCTTT. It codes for CASSQDLGMNTEASF.

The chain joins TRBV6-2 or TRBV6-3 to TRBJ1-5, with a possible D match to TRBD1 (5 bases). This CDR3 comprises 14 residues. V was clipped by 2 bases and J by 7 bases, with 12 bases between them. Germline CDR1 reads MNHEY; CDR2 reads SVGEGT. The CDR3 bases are TGTGCCAGCAGTTACGTTTCGGCAGGGCAGCCCCAGCATTTT. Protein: CASSYVSAGQPQHF.

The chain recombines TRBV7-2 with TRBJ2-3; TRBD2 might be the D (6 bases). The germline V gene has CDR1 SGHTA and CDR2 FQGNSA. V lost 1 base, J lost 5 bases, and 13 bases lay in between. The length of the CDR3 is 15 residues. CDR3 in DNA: TGTGCCAGCAGCTTAGTTCACGGGAGAATAGATACGCAGTATTTT. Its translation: CASSLVHGRIDTQYF. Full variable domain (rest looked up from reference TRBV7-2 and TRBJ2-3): GAGVSQSPSNKVTEKGKDVELRCDPISGHTALYWYRQSLGQGLEFLIYFQGNSAPDKSGLPSDRFSAERTGGSVSTLTIQRTQQEDSAVYLCASSLVHGRIDTQYFGPGTRLTVL.

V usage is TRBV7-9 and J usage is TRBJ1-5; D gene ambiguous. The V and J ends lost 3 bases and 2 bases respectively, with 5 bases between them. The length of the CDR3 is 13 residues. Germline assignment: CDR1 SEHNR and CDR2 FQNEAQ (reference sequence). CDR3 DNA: TGTGCCAGCAGCTTCGGACGCAATCAGCCCCAGCATTTT. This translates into CASSFGRNQPQHF.

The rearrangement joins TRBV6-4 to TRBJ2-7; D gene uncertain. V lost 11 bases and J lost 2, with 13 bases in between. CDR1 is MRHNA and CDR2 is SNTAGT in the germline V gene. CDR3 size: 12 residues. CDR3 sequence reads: CAPKASPYEQYF. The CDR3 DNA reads TGTGCCCCTAAAGCGAGCCCCTACGAGCAGTACTTC.

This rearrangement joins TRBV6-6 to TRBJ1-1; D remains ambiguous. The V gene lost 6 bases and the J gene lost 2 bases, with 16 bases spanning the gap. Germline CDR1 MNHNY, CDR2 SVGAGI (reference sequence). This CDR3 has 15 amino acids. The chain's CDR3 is CASRREVRDNTEAFF. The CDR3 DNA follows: TGTGCCAGCAGGCGGGAAGTTAGGGATAACACTGAAGCTTTCTTT.

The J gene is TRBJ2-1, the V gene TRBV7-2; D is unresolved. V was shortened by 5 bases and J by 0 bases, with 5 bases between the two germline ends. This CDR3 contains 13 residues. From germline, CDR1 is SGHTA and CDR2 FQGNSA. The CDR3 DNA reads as TGTGCCAGCAGCCCTAACTCCTACAATGAGCAGTTCTTC. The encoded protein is CASSPNSYNEQFF. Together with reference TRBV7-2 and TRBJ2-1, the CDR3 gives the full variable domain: GAGVSQSPSNKVTEKGKDVELRCDPISGHTALYWYRQSLGQGLEFLIYFQGNSAPDKSGLPSDRFSAERTGGSVSTLTIQRTQQEDSAVYLCASSPNSYNEQFFGPGTRLTVL.

In DNA form, the CDR3 reads TGCGCCAGCAGCCCGACGGGACTAGCGGCCTACAATGAGCAGTTCTTC. Translation gives CASSPTGLAAYNEQFF. The J gene is TRBJ2-1, the V gene TRBV4-1; 11 positions match TRBD2. Germline values: CDR1 MGHRA, CDR2 YSYEKL. V gave up 4 bases and J gave up 2 bases; unmatched junction bases: 4. The CDR3 contains 16 residues.

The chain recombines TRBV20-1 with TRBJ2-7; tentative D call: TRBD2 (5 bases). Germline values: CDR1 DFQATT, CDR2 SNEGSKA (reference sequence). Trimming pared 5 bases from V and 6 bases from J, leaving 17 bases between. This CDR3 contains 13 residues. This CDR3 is CSAPNPGFGEQYF. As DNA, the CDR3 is TGCAGTGCTCCGAACCCGGGGTTTGGCGAGCAGTACTTC.